What follows is one T cell receptor beta chain and its context. This entry belongs to a study of shared clonotypes between healthy human individuals. CD4+ cells underwent separation, giving CD45RA+ naive and CD45RA-negative memory subsets. Clones were read by immunoSEQ multiplex PCR, and TCRdb kept only the in-frame ones, dropping some. This table has roughly 1,000,000 clones, approximately 78% appearing once. Per the germline V gene, CDR1 is LGHNA and CDR2 is YSLEER. The CDR3 sequence is 15 residues long. V lost 0 bases, J lost 7 bases, and 13 bases lay in between. Specimen: memory CD4+ T cells from PBMCs. The subset was: CD45RA-negative fraction. The chain is built from TRBV4-3 and TRBJ1-5; D not resolved. The clonotype was recovered from a man aged 18 to 30 in good health. Some clones in this sample may be carry-over from other donors' samples. The CDR3 DNA reads as TGCGCCAGCAGCCAAGAGAGGCTGGGCGGACAGCCCCAGCATTTT. Translated, it gives CASSQERLGGQPQHF.